Below, 3 T cell receptor beta chains from the same sample are listed, as sequenced in a study of T cell responses to AZD1222 COVID-19 vaccine (dated by TCRdb to about 2021). Library prep was done by the immunoSEQ multiplex PCR assay. TCRdb carries this immuneACCESS record with in-frame sequences only. Its versions omit some clonotypes, under half of them owing to an unresolved V gene in the studies checked, with the rest unexplained. The sample records approximately 110,000 clones, 70% to 85% of which are singletons. The leading ten clones occupy over 5% of the sample. This specimen's time point label, per the study, means: baseline before first vaccination. The specimen was peripheral blood, collected on day 0 of AZD1222 vaccination. The receptors stem from an adult in good health.

V and J are TRBV3-1 (or the pseudogene TRBV3-2) and TRBJ1-2; 7 nucleotides match TRBD1. Per the germline V gene, CDR1 is LGHDT and CDR2 is YNNKEL (reference sequence). This CDR3 spans 12 amino acids. The V gene end was trimmed by 6 bases and the J gene end by 7 bases; junction bases not matched to a gene: 5. The CDR3 coding sequence is TGTGCCAGCAGAGGACAGGCCCCTGGCTACACCTTC. Amino acid sequence: CASRGQAPGYTF.

The chain is built from TRBV3-1 (or the pseudogene TRBV3-2) and TRBJ1-1; 7 nucleotides line up with TRBD1. The CDR3 length is 13 residues. Germline V CDR1 and CDR2: LGHDT, YNNKEL (reference sequence). The V gene end was trimmed by 4 bases and the J gene end by 6 bases; junction bases not matched to a gene: 5. In DNA, the CDR3 is TGTGCCAGCAGCCGACAGGGTGGGGCTGAAGCTTTCTTT. Translation gives CASSRQGGAEAFF.

This clone has more than one count but fewer than ten. The chain uses TRBV11-3 and TRBJ1-4, with D unclear. Germline V gene data show CDR1 as SGHNT and CDR2 as YENEEA. The length of the CDR3 is 12 residues. The germline V and J ends were trimmed by 5 bases and 7 bases, with 8 bases remaining between them. This CDR3 is CASSMGTEKLFF. In DNA, the CDR3 is TGTGCCAGCAGCATGGGCACTGAAAAACTGTTTTTT. Drawing the rest from reference TRBV11-3 and TRBJ1-4, the complete variable domain is EAGVVQSPRYKIIEKKQPVAFWCNPISGHNTLYWYLQNLGQGPELLIRYENEEAVDDSQLPKDRFSAERLKGVDSTLKIQPAELGDSAVYLCASSMGTEKLFFGSGTQLSVL.